A single count supports the clone carrying this TCR beta chain. The entry originates in a study of blood T cells in healthy people across ages. The individuals who served as donors were healthy Caucasians living in Russia, aged roughly 6 to 100. Per the germline V gene, CDR1 is ENHRY and CDR2 is SYGVKD. V was shortened by 5 bases and J by 11 bases, with 19 bases between the two germline ends. The CDR3 spans 14 residues. A second roughly 6 to 12 cycle PCR used barcoded and J-beta primers. Every cDNA was tagged by a template-switch adaptor with 12 random nucleotides. MiXCR, run by TCRdb on the 5' RACE reads, gives a single entry per CDR3 protein. The sample records approximately 680,000 distinct CDR3 sequences, 32% being singletons.

V usage is TRBV10-3 and J usage is TRBJ1-5; tentatively, D is TRBD1 (5 bases). The receptor comes from a woman aged 80 or over in good health. Sequenced input: blood. CDR3 region: CAISIGGPQGAQHF. CDR3 bases: TGTGCCATCAGTATCGGTGGGCCTCAAGGGGCCCAGCATTTT.